This TCR beta chain derives from a study of cytomegalovirus exposure and HLA in healthy donors. General study results and limits: Analyses of presence and absence presupposed an approximately uniform sequencing depth across donors. The Asian-associated ancestry cluster reportedly had fewer N-insertions than the 666-donor mean in a later analysis. The study put 150 or so TCR beta chains on its list as cytomegalovirus-associated.

The CDR3 runs 16 residues. V shed 0 bases, J shed 6 bases, and the junction held 7 bases outside the gene matches. The germline CDR1 and CDR2 sequences are MNHEY and SVGAGI. With 60 Vbeta and 13 Jbeta primers, the PCR was carried out. Repertoires were generated with immunoSEQ multiplex PCR, while TCRdb's copy carries only in-frame clones and drops some. This table holds 63,000 or so clones, 73% found once. About this clone itself: The antigen is unknown.

The donors gave bone marrow, and they were healthy. The sample was PBMCs. V is TRBV6-5 and J is TRBJ2-7, with 11 bases that match TRBD2. This TCR derives from a man in his forties or fifties in good health and CMV-seronegative. The CDR3 DNA reads TGTGCCAGCAGTTACTCCAACCTAGCGGGGGGCGGCGAGCAGTACTTC. Protein product: CASSYSNLAGGGEQYF.